The 18 T cell receptor beta chains below all came from one sample that was sequenced in a study of T cells in Graves' hyperthyroidism and ophthalmopathy. Amplified TCR beta CDR3 regions came from RNA transcripts. Using the HTBI primer set, a first-round RT-PCR was run on the TCR CDR3. TCRdb reanalysed the multiplex PCR reads using MiXCR and keeps one entry per CDR3 protein. The repertoire holds approximately 600,000 distinct CDR3 sequences, with 14% to 15% as singletons. The material sequenced was blood. Receptors originate from a woman in her thirties or forties with Graves' ophthalmopathy.

To note about this clonotype: Being one base from a much bigger clone, this may be a read error. The chain uses TRBV7-2 and TRBJ1-3; no reliable D call. Germline assignment: CDR1 SGHTA and CDR2 FQGNSA. The CDR3 sequence is 14 residues long. Between the trimmed V and J ends, which lost 1 base and 3 bases, there was a span of 7 bases. The CDR3 reads CASSLGGNGNTIYF. CDR3 nucleotides: TGTGCCAGCAGCTTAGGAGGAAATGGAAACACCATATATTTT. The whole variable domain, filled in from reference TRBV7-2 and TRBJ1-3, reads GAGVSQSPSNKVTEKGKDVELRCDPISGHTALYWYRQSLGQGLEFLIYFQGNSAPDKSGLPSDRFSAERTGGSVSTLTIQRTQQEDSAVYLCASSLGGNGNTIYFGEGSWLTVV.

This clonotype was seen just once. The chain is built from TRBV28 and TRBJ2-7; 8 bases align to TRBD1. Germline loops: CDR1 MDHEN, CDR2 SYDVKM. This CDR3 contains 12 residues. With V trimmed by 7 bases and J by 5 bases, 4 bases remained unmatched. CDR3 in amino acids: CASNQGAHEQYF. Written as DNA, the CDR3 is TGTGCCAGCAACCAGGGGGCCCACGAGCAGTACTTC.

V usage is TRBV12-3 or TRBV12-4 and J usage is TRBJ2-2; 9 bases agree with TRBD1. The CDR3 covers 17 residues. V lost 5 bases to trimming and J lost 9 bases; unmatched junction nucleotides: 16. The DNA of the CDR3 is TGTGCCAGCAGTGCCTCCGGGACAGGGATTGGCGGGAGGGAGCTGTTTTTT. Amino acids: CASSASGTGIGGRELFF.

This clonotype was seen ten or more times. The chain uses TRBV6-1 and TRBJ2-7; D is uncertain. CDR1 is MNHNS, CDR2 SASEGT, per germline. V was pared by 0 bases and J by 5 bases, with 11 bases between. This CDR3 contains 14 residues. In DNA form, the CDR3 reads TGTGCCAGCAGTGAAGCAGGTGTTGGGGACGAGCAGTACTTC. This gives the protein CASSEAGVGDEQYF.

This clonotype showed up many times. The CDR3 nucleotides read TGCAGTGCGGACGACCGGGACAGGGAGATAGAGACCCAGTACTTC. Protein product: CSADDRDREIETQYF. This sequence joins TRBV20-1 and TRBJ2-5, with 9 bases identical to TRBD1. The V and J ends lost 6 bases and 4 bases, in that order; junction bases with no gene match: 12. There are 15 residues in the CDR3. CDR1 and CDR2 from the germline V gene are DFQATT and SNEGSKA (reference sequence).

This clonotype was detected many times. This chain links TRBV12-3 or TRBV12-4 with TRBJ1-2; TRBD1 aligns across 9 bases. This CDR3 spans 16 amino acids. V gave up 6 bases and J gave up 4 bases; unmatched junction bases: 12. This CDR3 is CASSRTGDKVLYGYTF. The CDR3 nucleotides are TGTGCCAGCAGCCGGACAGGGGATAAGGTCCTCTATGGCTACACCTTC.

The chain has TRBV18 and TRBJ2-2, with D possibly matching TRBD1 (6 bases). Germline loops: CDR1 KGHSH, CDR2 LQKENI. The germline V and J ends were trimmed by 3 bases and 4 bases, with 12 bases remaining between them. The CDR3 is 15 amino acids. CDR3 sequence (DNA): TGTGCCAGCTCACCGACAGCAGGGGCCACCGGGGAGCTGTTTTTT. It specifies CASSPTAGATGELFF.

The chain is built from TRBV28 and TRBJ2-5; D is unresolved. The CDR3 loop spans 11 amino acids. CDR1 MDHEN and CDR2 SYDVKM come from the germline V gene. V lost 4 bases to trimming and J lost 7 bases, with 7 bases between them. CDR3 loop: CASSSPGTQYF. The CDR3 nucleotides read TGTGCCAGCAGTTCCCCCGGGACCCAGTACTTC.

This clonotype was counted ten times or more. The chain links TRBV27 to TRBJ1-1; D not certain. V shed 5 bases and J shed 1 base, with 11 bases lying between them. CDR3 length equals 14 residues. CDR1 is MNHEY and CDR2 is SMNVEV in the germline V gene (reference sequence). The CDR3 coding sequence is TGTGCCAGCAGTCCCCCCCAACCGAACACTGAAGCTTTCTTT. It translates to CASSPPQPNTEAFF.

Ten or more counts support this clonotype. This CDR3 reads CASRPGLGGLEQYF. CDR3 in DNA: TGTGCCAGCAGACCGGGACTAGGGGGGCTCGAGCAGTACTTC. J is TRBJ2-7 and V is TRBV27; 8 bases map to TRBD2. Per germline, CDR1 MNHEY and CDR2 SMNVEV (reference sequence). Trimming removed 6 bases from V and 6 bases from J; junction bases left unmatched: 10. The CDR3 is 14 amino acids.

This clonotype was detected a few times. V is TRBV10-3 and J is TRBJ2-7; 12 bases are a match to TRBD2. Germline loops: CDR1 ENHRY, CDR2 SYGVKD. The CDR3 extends over 15 amino acids. J gave up 5 bases and V 2 bases, and 4 bases lay outside the gene matches. CDR3 bases: TGTGCCATCAGTGAGGGTTCTAGCGGGAGGGACGAGCAGTACTTC. The encoded protein is CAISEGSSGRDEQYF.

V and J are TRBV20-1 and TRBJ2-7, with D possibly TRBD2 on 5 matching bases. The CDR3 is 14 amino acids. V was cut by 6 bases and J by 7 bases, with 22 bases left in between. CDR1 DFQATT and CDR2 SNEGSKA come from the germline V gene (reference sequence). As DNA, the CDR3 is TGCAGTGCCAGAAAGGCGGTCGGAGGTCTGGAGCAGTACTTC. Its protein is CSARKAVGGLEQYF.

There are many counts of this clonotype. The chain combines TRBV6-1 with TRBJ2-4; TRBD1 agrees at 8 bases. Germline values: CDR1 MNHNS, CDR2 SASEGT. J was trimmed by 6 bases and V by 1 base; bases with no gene match: 5. This CDR3 region has 15 residues. The CDR3 nucleotides are TGTGCCAGCAGTGAAGAGGACCAGGGGGCAAACATTCAGTACTTC. This sequence encodes CASSEEDQGANIQYF.

The chain couples TRBV7-2 to TRBJ1-1, with D unresolved. Germline V gene lookup returns CDR1 SGHTA and CDR2 FQGNSA. V lost 2 bases and J 7 bases, leaving 11 bases between the germline ends. CDR3 length: 13 residues. The CDR3 loop is CASSLTQNFEAFF. DNA for the CDR3: TGTGCCAGCAGCTTAACGCAAAACTTTGAAGCTTTCTTT.

This clonotype was counted many times. The chain combines TRBV6-1 with TRBJ1-6; the D gene is possibly TRBD1 (5 bases). The germline CDR1 and CDR2 sequences are MNHNS and SASEGT. This CDR3 spans 15 amino acids. The V and J ends lost 2 bases and 5 bases respectively, with 10 bases between them. The CDR3 DNA reads TGTGCCAGCAGTGAACTACAGGCCAATAATTCACCCCTCCACTTT. Residues: CASSELQANNSPLHF.

There are many counts of this clonotype. Here the CDR3 DNA reads TGTGCCAGCAGTCCACCGCAGGTTTGGGAGACCCAGTACTTC. Protein: CASSPPQVWETQYF. J is TRBJ2-5 and V is TRBV28; D remains unclear. The CDR3 contains 14 residues. With 5 bases removed from V and 5 bases from J, the gap between germline ends came to 15 bases. Germline V gene lookup returns CDR1 MDHEN and CDR2 SYDVKM. Together with reference TRBV28 and TRBJ2-5, the CDR3 gives the full variable domain: DVKVTQSSRYLVKRTGEKVFLECVQDMDHENMFWYRQDPGLGLRLIYFSYDVKMKEKGDIPEGYSVSREKKERFSLILESASTNQTSMYLCASSPPQVWETQYFGPGTRLLVL.

This clonotype was seen repeatedly, ten times or more. CDR3 bases: TGTGCCAGCAGCTTAGATAGCCTTCAAGAGACCCAGTACTTC. Protein: CASSLDSLQETQYF. The rearrangement uses TRBV7-8 and TRBJ2-5; D not resolved. Trimming shortened V by 1 base and J by 2 bases, and 8 bases separated the two germline ends. Germline lookup yields CDR1 SGHVS and CDR2 FQNEAQ. The CDR3 extends over 14 amino acids.

This chain joins TRBV20-1 and TRBJ2-5; 11 nucleotides align to TRBD2. The CDR3 is 17 amino acids. CDR1 is DFQATT, CDR2 SNEGSKA, per germline (reference sequence). V was clipped by 0 bases and J by 5 bases; unmatched bases: 11. CDR3 sequence: CSARDWLAGGGLETQYF. The CDR3 nucleotides read TGCAGTGCTAGAGATTGGCTAGCGGGAGGTGGTTTGGAGACCCAGTACTTC.